One and the same sample provided the 2 T cell receptor beta chains below, sequenced in a study of cytomegalovirus exposure and HLA in healthy donors. Amplification used 60 Vbeta primers and 13 Jbeta primers. Data came from immunoSEQ multiplex PCR; TCRdb stores just in-frame clones and leaves some out. Of 150,000 to 200,000 clones in the sample, 77% were seen once. Sequencing was performed on PBMCs. The origin of the receptors is a female donor in good health and CMV-seronegative.

This sequence joins TRBV6-5 and TRBJ2-7, with 8 bases identical to TRBD1. This CDR3 has 12 amino acids. CDR1 and CDR2 (germline): MNHEY, SVGAGI. J was trimmed by 7 bases and V by 7 bases; bases with no gene match: 6. CDR3 region: CASTPTGGEQYF. DNA of the CDR3: TGTGCCAGCACCCCCACAGGGGGGGAGCAGTACTTC.

The chain is built from TRBV19 and TRBJ1-6; D unclear. Trimming removed 5 bases at V and 4 bases at J, with 15 bases between. This CDR3 is 16 amino acids long. Germline assignment: CDR1 LNHDA and CDR2 SQIVND (reference sequence). Here the CDR3 DNA reads TGTGCCAGTAGTGCTCACTCGGGAATATATAATTCACCCCTCCACTTT. Translated, it gives CASSAHSGIYNSPLHF.